This TCR beta chain came from a study of OX40 agonist ivuxolimab in advanced cancers. Produced via immunoSEQ multiplex PCR; TCRdb's table is partial and in-frame only. The data hold tens of thousands of clones, with around 90% observed a single time. Points from the study as a whole: Among the lowest levels of clonal expansion were found in partial responders at 0.1-3.0 mg/kg. More expanded clones were found, on average, in CD8+ than in CD4+ T cells.

Autoimmune disease history or systemic immunosuppression led to patient exclusion. The ends lost 6 bases at V and 4 bases at J; junction bases unmatched: 15. Germline V lookup: CDR1 MDHEN, CDR2 SYDVKM. This CDR3 is 17 amino acids long. The count of this clone is one. Its specificity is unknown. Specimen: CD4+ or CD8+ T cells sorted from blood, collected in a trial of the OX40 agonist ivuxolimab. The chain carries TRBV28 and TRBJ1-5; TRBD1 matches at 7 bases. This clonotype was sampled from an adult with an advanced solid tumor such as melanoma, head and neck, liver or kidney cancer. The CDR3 region is CASRQTGDSRSNQPQHF. The CDR3 DNA reads TGTGCCAGCAGACAAACGGGGGACAGTCGGAGTAATCAGCCCCAGCATTTT.